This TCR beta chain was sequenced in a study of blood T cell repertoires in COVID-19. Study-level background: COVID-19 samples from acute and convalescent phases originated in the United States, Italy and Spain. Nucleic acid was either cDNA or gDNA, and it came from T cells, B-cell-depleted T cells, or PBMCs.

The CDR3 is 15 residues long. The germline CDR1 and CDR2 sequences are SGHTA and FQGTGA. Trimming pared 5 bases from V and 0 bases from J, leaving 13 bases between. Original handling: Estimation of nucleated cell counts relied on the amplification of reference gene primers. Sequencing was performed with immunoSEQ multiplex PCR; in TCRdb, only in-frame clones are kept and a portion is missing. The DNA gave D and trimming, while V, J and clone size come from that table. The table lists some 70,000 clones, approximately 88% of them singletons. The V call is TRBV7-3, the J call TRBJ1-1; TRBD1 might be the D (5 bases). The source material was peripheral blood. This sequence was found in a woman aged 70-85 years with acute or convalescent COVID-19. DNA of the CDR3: TGTGCCAGCAGCCCGCTGACAGTTTTGAACACTGAAGCTTTCTTT. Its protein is CASSPLTVLNTEAFF.